This T cell receptor beta chain was documented in a study of OX40 agonist ivuxolimab in advanced cancers. Study-wide background: Hepatocellular carcinoma, melanoma, renal cell or head and neck cancer was diagnosed in the dose-escalation patients. Points from the study as a whole: Antigen specificity of clonally expanded peripheral T cells was not established. Both blood CD4+ and CD8+ T cells showed clonal growth by week 6 at 0.1 to 3.0 mg/kg.

With respect to this clone: Its specificity is unknown.

Some clones are missing from TCRdb's copy, which holds only in-frame ones; the method was immunoSEQ multiplex PCR. Of 65,000 to 85,000 clones in the sample, about 87% were seen once. The receptor comes from an adult with an advanced solid tumor such as melanoma, head and neck, liver or kidney cancer. This material consisted of CD4+ or CD8+ T cells sorted from blood, taken in a trial of the OX40 agonist ivuxolimab.

CDR3 DNA sequence: TGTGCCAGCAGTTGGGGACCTTGGGAGACCCAGTACTTC. This codes for CASSWGPWETQYF. This chain connects TRBV2 to TRBJ2-5; D is tentatively TRBD1 or TRBD2 (5 bases each). V was clipped by 5 bases and J by 5 bases, with 12 bases between them. The CDR3 contains 13 residues. Germline V lookup: CDR1 SNHLY, CDR2 FYNNEI.